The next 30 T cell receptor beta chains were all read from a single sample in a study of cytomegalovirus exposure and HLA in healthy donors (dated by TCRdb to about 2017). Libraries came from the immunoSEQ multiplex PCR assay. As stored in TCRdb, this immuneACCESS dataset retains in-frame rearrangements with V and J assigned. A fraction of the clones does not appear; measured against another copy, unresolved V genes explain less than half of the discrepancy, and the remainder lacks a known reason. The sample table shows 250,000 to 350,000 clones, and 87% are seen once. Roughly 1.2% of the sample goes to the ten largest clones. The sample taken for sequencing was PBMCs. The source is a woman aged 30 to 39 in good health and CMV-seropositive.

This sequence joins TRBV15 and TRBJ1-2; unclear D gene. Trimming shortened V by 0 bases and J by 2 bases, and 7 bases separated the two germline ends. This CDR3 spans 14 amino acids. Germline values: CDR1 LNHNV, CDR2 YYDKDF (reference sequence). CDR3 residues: CATSRERQNYGYTF. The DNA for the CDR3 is TGTGCCACCAGCAGAGAGCGGCAGAACTATGGCTACACCTTC. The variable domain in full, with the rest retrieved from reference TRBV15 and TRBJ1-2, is DAMVIQNPRYQVTQFGKPVTLSCSQTLNHNVMYWYQQKSSQAPKLLFHYYDKDFNNEADTPDNFQSRRPNTSFCFLDIRSPGLGDTAMYLCATSRERQNYGYTFGSGTRLTVV.

CDR3 nucleotides: TGTGCCAGCAGGGACCCCCCGGAGAGAAACTATGGCTACACCTTC. Translated, it gives CASRDPPERNYGYTF. V is TRBV6-1 and J is TRBJ1-2, with D unresolved. The V end lost 6 bases, the J end lost 2 bases, and 16 bases lay between the germline ends. CDR3 length: 15 residues. Germline values: CDR1 MNHNS, CDR2 SASEGT.

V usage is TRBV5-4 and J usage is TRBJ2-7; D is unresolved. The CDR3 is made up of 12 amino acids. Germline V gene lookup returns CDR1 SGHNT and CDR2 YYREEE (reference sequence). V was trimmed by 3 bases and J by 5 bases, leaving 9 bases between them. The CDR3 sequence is CASSYGNNEQYF. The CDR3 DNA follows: TGTGCCAGCAGCTACGGAAACAACGAGCAGTACTTC.

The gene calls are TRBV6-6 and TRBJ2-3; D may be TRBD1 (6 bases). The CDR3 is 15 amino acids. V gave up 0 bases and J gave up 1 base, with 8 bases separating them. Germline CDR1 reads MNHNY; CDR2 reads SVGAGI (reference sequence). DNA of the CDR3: TGTGCCAGCAGTTACTCCCGGACAGGCACAGATACGCAGTATTTT. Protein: CASSYSRTGTDTQYF.

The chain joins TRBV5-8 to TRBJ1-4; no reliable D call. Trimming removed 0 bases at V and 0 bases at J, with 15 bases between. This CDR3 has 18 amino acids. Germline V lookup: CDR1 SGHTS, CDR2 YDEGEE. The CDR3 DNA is TGTGCCAGCAGCTTGGTTCTGGGGTCACTTGCAACTAATGAAAAACTGTTTTTT. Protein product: CASSLVLGSLATNEKLFF.

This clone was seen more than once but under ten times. The CDR3, as DNA: TGTGCCAGCAGTTACGGGAGCCTCCGGGAGCTGTTTTTT. Encoded protein: CASSYGSLRELFF. This chain links TRBV6-5 with TRBJ2-2; D might be TRBD2 (5 bases). In germline, CDR1 is MNHEY, CDR2 SVGAGI. The CDR3 is 13 residues long. The germline V and J ends were trimmed by 2 bases and 9 bases, with 10 bases remaining between them.

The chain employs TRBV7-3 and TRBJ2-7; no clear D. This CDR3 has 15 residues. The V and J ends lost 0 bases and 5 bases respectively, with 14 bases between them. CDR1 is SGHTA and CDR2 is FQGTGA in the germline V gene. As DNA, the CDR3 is TGTGCCAGCAGCTTAACCACCTCTCCTTGGGACGAGCAGTACTTC. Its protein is CASSLTTSPWDEQYF.

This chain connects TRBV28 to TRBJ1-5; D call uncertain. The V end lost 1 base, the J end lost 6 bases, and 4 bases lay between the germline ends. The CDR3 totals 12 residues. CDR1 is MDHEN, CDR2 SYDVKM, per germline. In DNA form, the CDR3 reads TGTGCCAGCAGTTTATCCGGTCAGCCCCAGCATTTT. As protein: CASSLSGQPQHF.

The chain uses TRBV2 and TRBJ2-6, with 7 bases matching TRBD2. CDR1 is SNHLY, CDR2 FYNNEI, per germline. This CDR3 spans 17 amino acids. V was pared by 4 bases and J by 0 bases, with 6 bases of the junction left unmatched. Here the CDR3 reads CASSVRLALSGANVLTF. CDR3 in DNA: TGTGCCAGCAGTGTCCGACTAGCCCTCTCTGGGGCCAACGTCCTGACTTTC.

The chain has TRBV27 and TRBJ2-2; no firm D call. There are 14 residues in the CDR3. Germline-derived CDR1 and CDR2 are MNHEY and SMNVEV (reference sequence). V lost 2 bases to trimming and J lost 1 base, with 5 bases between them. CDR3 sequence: CASSLRWNTGELFF. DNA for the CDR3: TGTGCCAGCAGTTTAAGGTGGAACACCGGGGAGCTGTTTTTT.

The chain's CDR3 is CASSQSRDTQYF. The CDR3 bases are TGTGCCAGCAGCCAGAGTCGAGATACGCAGTATTTT. V is TRBV4-2 and J is TRBJ2-3, with no clear D. This CDR3 contains 12 residues. V was cut by 3 bases and J by 5 bases, with 6 bases left in between. Per germline, CDR1 LGHNA and CDR2 YNFKEQ.

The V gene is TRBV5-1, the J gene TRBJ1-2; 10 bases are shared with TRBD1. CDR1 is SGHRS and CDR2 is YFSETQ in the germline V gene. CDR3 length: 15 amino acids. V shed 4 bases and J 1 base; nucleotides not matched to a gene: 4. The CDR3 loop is CASSAGTGVNYGYTF. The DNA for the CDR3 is TGCGCCAGCAGCGCCGGGACAGGGGTTAACTATGGCTACACCTTC.

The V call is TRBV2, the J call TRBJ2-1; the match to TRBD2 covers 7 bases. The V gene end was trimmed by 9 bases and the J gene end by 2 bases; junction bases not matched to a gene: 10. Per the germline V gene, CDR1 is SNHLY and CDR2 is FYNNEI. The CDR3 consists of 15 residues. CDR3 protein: CASLLAEGTYNEQFF. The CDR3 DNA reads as TGTGCCAGTCTGCTAGCGGAAGGGACCTACAATGAGCAGTTCTTC.

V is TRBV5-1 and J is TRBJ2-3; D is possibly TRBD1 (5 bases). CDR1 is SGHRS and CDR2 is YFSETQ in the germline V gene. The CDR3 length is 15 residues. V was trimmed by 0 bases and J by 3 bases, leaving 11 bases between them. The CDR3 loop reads CASSLAGKLTDTQYF. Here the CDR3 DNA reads TGCGCCAGCAGCTTGGCAGGGAAATTAACAGATACGCAGTATTTT.

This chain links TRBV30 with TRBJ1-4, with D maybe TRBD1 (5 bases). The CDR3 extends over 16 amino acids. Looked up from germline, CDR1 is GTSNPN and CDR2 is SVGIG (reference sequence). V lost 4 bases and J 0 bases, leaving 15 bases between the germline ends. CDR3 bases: TGTGCCTGGAACCCGGGACGGATGACAACTAATGAAAAACTGTTTTTT. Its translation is CAWNPGRMTTNEKLFF.

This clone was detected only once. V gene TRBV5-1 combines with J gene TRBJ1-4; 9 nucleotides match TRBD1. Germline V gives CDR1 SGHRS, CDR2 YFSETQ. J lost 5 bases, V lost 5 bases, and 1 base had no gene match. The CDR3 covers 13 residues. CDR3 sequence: CASRGTGNEKLFF. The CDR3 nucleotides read TGCGCCAGCAGGGGGACAGGGAATGAAAAACTGTTTTTT.

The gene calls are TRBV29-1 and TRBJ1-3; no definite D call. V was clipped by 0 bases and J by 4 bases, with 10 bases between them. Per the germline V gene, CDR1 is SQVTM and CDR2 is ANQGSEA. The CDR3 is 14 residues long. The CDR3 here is CSVEERLGGNTIYF. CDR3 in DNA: TGCAGCGTTGAAGAAAGGCTGGGGGGAAACACCATATATTTT.

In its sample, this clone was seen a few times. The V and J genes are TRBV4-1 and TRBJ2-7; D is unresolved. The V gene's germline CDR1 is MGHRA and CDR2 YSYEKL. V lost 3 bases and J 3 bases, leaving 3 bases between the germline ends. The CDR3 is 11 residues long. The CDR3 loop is CASSHNYEQYF. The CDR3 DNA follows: TGCGCCAGCAGCCACAACTACGAGCAGTACTTC.

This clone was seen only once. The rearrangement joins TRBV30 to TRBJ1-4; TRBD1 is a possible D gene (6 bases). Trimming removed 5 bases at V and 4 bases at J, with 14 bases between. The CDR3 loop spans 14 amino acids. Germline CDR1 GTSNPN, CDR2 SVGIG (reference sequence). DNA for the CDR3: TGTGCCTGGGACCACGGGACAAATAATGAAAAACTGTTTTTT. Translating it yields CAWDHGTNNEKLFF.

The CDR3 region has the DNA TGTGCCAGCAGCCCGGACAGGGTGCCCCAGCATTTT. This gives the protein CASSPDRVPQHF. V usage is TRBV7-2 and J usage is TRBJ1-5; 8 positions agree with TRBD1. The CDR3 has 12 residues. V gave up 5 bases and J gave up 9 bases; unmatched junction bases: 3. CDR1 is SGHTA, CDR2 FQGNSA, per germline. The full variable domain, rest sourced from reference TRBV7-2 and TRBJ1-5, is GAGVSQSPSNKVTEKGKDVELRCDPISGHTALYWYRQSLGQGLEFLIYFQGNSAPDKSGLPSDRFSAERTGGSVSTLTIQRTQQEDSAVYLCASSPDRVPQHFGDGTRLSIL.

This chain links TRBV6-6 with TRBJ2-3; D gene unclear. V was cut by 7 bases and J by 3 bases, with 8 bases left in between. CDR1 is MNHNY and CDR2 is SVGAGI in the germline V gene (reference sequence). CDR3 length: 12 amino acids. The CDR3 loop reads CASTSQTDTQYF. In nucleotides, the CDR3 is TGTGCCAGCACCAGTCAGACAGATACGCAGTATTTT.

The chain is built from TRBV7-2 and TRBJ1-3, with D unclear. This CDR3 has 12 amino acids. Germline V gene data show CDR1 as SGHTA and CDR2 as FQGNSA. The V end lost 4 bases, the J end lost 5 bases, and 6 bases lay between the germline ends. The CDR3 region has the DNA TGTGCCAGCAGCTCCGAGAGAAACACCATATATTTT. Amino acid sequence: CASSSERNTIYF.

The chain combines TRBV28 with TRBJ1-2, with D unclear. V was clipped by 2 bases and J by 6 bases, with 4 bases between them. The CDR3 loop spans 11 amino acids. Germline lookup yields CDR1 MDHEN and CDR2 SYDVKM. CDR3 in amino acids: CASSLGDGYTF. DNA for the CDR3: TGTGCCAGCAGTTTAGGGGATGGCTACACCTTC.

The CDR3 DNA is TGTGCCAGCACGGGACTCTCTTTTCTAAACACAGATACGCAGTATTTT. It specifies CASTGLSFLNTDTQYF. This sequence joins TRBV2 and TRBJ2-3; weak D call: TRBD2 (6 bases). Trimming took 7 bases from V and 2 from J, leaving 19 bases between them. There are 16 residues in the CDR3. The germline V gene has CDR1 SNHLY and CDR2 FYNNEI.

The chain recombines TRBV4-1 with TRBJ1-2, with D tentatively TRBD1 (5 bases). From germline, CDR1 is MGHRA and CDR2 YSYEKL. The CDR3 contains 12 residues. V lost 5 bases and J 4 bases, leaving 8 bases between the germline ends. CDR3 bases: TGCGCCAGCAGCACAGGACCCTATGGCTACACCTTC. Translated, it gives CASSTGPYGYTF.

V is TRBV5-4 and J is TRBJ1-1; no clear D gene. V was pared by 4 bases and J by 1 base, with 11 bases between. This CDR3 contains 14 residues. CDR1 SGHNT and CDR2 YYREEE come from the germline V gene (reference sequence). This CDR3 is CASSRDDGNTEAFF. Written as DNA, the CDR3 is TGTGCCAGCAGCCGTGACGACGGGAACACTGAAGCTTTCTTT.

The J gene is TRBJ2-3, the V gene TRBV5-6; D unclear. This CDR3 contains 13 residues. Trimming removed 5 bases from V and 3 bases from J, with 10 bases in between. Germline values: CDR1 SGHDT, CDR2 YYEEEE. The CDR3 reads CASSETSTDTQYF. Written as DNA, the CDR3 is TGTGCCAGCAGTGAGACTTCTACAGATACGCAGTATTTT.

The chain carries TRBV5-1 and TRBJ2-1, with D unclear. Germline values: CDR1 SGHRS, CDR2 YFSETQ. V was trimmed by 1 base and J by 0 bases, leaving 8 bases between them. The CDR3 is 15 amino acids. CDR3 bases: TGCGCCAGCAGCTTGACCGTTAGCTCCTACAATGAGCAGTTCTTC. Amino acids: CASSLTVSSYNEQFF.

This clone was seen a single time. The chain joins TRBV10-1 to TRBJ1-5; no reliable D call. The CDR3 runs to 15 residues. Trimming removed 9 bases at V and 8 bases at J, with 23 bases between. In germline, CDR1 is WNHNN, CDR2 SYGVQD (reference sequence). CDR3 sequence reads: CASTTGCAGLKPQHF. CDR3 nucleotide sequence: TGCGCCAGTACTACCGGCTGTGCGGGTTTGAAGCCCCAGCATTTT.

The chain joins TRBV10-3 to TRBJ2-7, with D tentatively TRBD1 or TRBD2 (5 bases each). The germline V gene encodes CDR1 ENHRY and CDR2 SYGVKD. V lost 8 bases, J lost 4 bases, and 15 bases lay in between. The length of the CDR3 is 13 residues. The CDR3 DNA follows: TGTGCCATCGGGGCCCCTGGGGGATACGAGCAGTACTTC. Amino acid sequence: CAIGAPGGYEQYF.